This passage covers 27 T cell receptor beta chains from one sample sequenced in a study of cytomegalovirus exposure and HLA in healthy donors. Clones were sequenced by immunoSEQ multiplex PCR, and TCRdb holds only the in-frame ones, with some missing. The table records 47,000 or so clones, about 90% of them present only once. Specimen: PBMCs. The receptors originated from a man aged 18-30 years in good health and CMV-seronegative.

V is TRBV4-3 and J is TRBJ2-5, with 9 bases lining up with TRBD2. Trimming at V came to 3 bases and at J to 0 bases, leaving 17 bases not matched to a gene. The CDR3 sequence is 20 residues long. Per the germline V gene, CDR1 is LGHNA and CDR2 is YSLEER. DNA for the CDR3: TGCGCCAGCAGCCATCCATTTCCAGAGGGCGGGAGGGCGTACCAAGAGACCCAGTACTTC. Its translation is CASSHPFPEGGRAYQETQYF.

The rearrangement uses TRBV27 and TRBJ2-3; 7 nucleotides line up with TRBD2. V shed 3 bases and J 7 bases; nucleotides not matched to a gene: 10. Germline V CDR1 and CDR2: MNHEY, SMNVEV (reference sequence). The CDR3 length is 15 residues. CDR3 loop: CASSFGGRAINTQYF. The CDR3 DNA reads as TGTGCCAGCAGTTTCGGTGGGAGGGCCATAAATACGCAGTATTTT.

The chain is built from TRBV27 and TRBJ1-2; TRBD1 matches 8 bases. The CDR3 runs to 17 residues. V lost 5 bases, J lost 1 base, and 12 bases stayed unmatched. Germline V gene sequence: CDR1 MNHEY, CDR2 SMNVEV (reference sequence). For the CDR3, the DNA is TGTGCCAGCAGTCCCCGCTACGGACAGGGAAGTAACTATGGCTACACCTTC. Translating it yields CASSPRYGQGSNYGYTF.

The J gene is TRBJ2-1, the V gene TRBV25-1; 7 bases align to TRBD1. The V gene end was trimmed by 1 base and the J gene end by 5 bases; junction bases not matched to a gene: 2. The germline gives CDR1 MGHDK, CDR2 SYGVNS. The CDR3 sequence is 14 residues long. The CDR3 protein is CASSEWTGNNEQFF. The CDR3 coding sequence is TGTGCCAGCAGTGAATGGACAGGAAACAATGAGCAGTTCTTC.

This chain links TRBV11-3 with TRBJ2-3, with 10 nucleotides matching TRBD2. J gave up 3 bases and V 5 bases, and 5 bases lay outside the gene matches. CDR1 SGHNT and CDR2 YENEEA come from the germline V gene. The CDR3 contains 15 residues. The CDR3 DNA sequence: TGTGCCAGCAGCCCGCCTAGCGGGAGAACAGATACGCAGTATTTT. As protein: CASSPPSGRTDTQYF.

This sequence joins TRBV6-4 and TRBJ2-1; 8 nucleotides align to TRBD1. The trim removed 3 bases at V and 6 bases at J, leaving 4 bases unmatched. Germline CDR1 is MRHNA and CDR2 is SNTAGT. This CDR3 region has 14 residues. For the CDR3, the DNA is TGTGCCAGCAGTGAAGGGACAGGCGCCAATGAGCAGTTCTTC. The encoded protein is CASSEGTGANEQFF.

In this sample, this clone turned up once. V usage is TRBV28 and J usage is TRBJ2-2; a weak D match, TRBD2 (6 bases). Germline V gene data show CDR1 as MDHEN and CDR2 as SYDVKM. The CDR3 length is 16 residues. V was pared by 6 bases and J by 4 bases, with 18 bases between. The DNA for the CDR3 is TGTGCCAGCAGGGAGGGACTGCGTTTTGTCACCGGGGAGCTGTTTTTT. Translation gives CASREGLRFVTGELFF. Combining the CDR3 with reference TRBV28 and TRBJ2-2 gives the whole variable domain DVKVTQSSRYLVKRTGEKVFLECVQDMDHENMFWYRQDPGLGLRLIYFSYDVKMKEKGDIPEGYSVSREKKERFSLILESASTNQTSMYLCASREGLRFVTGELFFGEGSRLTVL.

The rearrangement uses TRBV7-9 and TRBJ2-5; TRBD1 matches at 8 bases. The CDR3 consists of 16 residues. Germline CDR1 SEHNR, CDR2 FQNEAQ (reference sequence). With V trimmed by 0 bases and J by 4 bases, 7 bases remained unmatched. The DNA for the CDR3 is TGTGCCAGCAGCTTAGCCGGCAGGGGGCAGGGAGAGACCCAGTACTTC. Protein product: CASSLAGRGQGETQYF.

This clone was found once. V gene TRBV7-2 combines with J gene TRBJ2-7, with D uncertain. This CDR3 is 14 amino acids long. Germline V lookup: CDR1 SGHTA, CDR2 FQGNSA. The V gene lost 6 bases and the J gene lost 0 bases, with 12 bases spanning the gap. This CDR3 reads CASRVTWSSYEQYF. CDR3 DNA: TGTGCCAGCAGGGTTACTTGGAGCTCCTACGAGCAGTACTTC.

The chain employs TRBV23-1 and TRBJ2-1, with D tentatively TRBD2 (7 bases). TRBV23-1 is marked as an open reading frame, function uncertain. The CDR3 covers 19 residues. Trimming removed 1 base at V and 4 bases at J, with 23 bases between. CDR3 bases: TGCGCCAGCAGTCAATTGTCGGGTCGCGGGGGCGGATCTTACAATGAGCAGTTCTTC. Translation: CASSQLSGRGGGSYNEQFF.

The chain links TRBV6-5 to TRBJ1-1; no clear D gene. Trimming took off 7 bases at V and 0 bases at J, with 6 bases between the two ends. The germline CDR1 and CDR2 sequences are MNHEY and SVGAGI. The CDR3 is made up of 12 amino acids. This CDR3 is CASKRMNTEAFF. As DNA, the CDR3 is TGTGCCAGCAAGCGGATGAACACTGAAGCTTTCTTT.

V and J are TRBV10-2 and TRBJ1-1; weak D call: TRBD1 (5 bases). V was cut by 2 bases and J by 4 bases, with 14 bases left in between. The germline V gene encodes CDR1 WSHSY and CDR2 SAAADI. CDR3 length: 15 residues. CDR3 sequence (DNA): TGCGCCAGCAGTGAGAAGACCGGGGGGGGCACTGAAGCTTTCTTT. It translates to CASSEKTGGGTEAFF.

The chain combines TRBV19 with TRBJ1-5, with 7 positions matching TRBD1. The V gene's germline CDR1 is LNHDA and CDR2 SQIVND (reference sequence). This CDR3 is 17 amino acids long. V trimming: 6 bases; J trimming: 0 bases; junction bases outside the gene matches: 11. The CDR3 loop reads CASSSNKGAYSNQPQHF. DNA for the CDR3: TGTGCCAGTAGCTCCAACAAGGGGGCTTATAGCAATCAGCCCCAGCATTTT. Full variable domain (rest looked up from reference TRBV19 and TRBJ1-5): DGGITQSPKYLFRKEGQNVTLSCEQNLNHDAMYWYRQDPGQGLRLIYYSQIVNDFQKGDIAEGYSVSREKKESFPLTVTSAQKNPTAFYLCASSSNKGAYSNQPQHFGDGTRLSIL.

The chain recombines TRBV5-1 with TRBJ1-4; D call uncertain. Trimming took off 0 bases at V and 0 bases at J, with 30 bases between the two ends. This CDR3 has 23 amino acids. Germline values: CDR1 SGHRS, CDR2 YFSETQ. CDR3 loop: CASSLAHNNTARPFVATNEKLFF. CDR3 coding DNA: TGCGCCAGCAGCTTGGCCCATAATAATACAGCCAGACCATTCGTTGCAACTAATGAAAAACTGTTTTTT.

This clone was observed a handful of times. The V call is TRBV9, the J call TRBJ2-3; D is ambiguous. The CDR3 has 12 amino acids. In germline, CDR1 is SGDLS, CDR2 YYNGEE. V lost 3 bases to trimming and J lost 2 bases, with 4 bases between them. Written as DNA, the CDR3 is TGTGCCAGCAGCGCCAACACAGATACGCAGTATTTT. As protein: CASSANTDTQYF.

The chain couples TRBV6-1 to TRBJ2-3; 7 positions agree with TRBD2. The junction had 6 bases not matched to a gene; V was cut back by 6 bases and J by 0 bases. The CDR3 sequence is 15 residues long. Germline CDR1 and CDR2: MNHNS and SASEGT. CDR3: CASRELALSTDTQYF. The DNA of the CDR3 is TGTGCCAGCAGGGAACTAGCGCTCAGCACAGATACGCAGTATTTT.

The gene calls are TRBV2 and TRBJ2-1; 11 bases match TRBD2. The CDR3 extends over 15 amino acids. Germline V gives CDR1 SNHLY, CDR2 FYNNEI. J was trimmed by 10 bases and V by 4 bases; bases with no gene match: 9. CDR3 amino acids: CASSADSGRAREQFF. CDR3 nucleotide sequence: TGTGCCAGCAGTGCTGATAGCGGGAGGGCCAGGGAGCAGTTCTTC.

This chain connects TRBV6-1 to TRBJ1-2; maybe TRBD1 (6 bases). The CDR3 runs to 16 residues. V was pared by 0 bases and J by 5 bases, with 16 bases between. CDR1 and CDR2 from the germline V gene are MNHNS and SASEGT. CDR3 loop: CASSEALGIQGYGYTF. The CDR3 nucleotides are TGTGCCAGCAGTGAAGCGCTAGGCATCCAGGGGTATGGCTACACCTTC.

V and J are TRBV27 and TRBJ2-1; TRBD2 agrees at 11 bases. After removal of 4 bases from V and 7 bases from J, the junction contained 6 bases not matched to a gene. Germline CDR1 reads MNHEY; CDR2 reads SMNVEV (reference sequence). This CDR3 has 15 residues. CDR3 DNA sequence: TGTGCCAGCAGTTCCGGGACTAGCGGACGGAATGAGCAGTTCTTC. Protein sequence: CASSSGTSGRNEQFF.

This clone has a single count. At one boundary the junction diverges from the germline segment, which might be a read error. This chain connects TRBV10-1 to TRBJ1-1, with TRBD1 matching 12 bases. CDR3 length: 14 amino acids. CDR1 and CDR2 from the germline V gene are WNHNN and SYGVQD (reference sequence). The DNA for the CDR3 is TGCGCCACCCAGGGAGGTCAGGGGACAGGGGGCCGTATGTTT. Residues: CATQGGQGTGGRMF.

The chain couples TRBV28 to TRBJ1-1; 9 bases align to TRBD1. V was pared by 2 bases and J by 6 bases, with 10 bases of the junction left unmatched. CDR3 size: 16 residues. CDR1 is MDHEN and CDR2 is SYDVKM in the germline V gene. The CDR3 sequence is CASSLGGGTGSPEAFF. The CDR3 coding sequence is TGTGCCAGCAGTTTAGGGGGGGGGACAGGGTCACCTGAAGCTTTCTTT.

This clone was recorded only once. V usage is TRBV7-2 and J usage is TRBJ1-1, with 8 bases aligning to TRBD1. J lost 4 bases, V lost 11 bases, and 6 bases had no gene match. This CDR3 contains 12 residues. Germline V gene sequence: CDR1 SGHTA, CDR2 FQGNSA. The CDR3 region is CAAGQGATEAFF. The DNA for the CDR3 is TGTGCCGCCGGGCAGGGGGCCACTGAAGCTTTCTTT.

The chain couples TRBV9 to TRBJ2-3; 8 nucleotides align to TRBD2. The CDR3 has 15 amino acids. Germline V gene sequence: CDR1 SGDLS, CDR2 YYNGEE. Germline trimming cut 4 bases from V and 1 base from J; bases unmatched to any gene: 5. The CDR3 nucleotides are TGTGCCAGCAGCACCACTAGCGGTGGCACAGATACGCAGTATTTT. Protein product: CASSTTSGGTDTQYF. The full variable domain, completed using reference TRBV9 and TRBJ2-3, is DSGVTQTPKHLITATGQRVTLRCSPRSGDLSVYWYQQSLDQGLQFLIQYYNGEERAKGNILERFSAQQFPDLHSELNLSSLELGDSALYFCASSTTSGGTDTQYFGPGTRLTVL.

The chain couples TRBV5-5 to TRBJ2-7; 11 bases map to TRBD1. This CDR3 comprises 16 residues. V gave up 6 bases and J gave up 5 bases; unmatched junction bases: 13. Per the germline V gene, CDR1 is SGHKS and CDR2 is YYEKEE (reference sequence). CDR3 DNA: TGTGCCAGCAACAAAATCCTGGGACAGGGGGAACACGAGCAGTACTTC. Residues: CASNKILGQGEHEQYF.

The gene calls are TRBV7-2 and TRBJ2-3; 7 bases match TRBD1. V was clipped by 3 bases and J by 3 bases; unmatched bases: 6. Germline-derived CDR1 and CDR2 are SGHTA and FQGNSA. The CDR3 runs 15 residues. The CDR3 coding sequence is TGTGCCAGCAGCTTCGGGTCAGGGGGTACAGATACGCAGTATTTT. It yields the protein CASSFGSGGTDTQYF. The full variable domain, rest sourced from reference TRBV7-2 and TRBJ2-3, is GAGVSQSPSNKVTEKGKDVELRCDPISGHTALYWYRQSLGQGLEFLIYFQGNSAPDKSGLPSDRFSAERTGGSVSTLTIQRTQQEDSAVYLCASSFGSGGTDTQYFGPGTRLTVL.

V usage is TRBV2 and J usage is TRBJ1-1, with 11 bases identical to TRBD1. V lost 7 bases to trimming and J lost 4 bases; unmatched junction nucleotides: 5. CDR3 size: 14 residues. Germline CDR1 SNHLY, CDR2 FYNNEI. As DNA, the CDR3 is TGTGCCAGCATCGCCGGGACAGGGGGCACTGAAGCTTTCTTT. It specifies CASIAGTGGTEAFF.

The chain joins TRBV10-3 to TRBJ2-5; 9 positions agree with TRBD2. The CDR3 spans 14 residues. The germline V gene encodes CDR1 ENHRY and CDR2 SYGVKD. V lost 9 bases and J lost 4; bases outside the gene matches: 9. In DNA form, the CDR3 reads TGTGCCATTAGGGAGGTAGCGGGAGTAGAGACCCAGTACTTC. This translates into CAIREVAGVETQYF.